A selection of T cell receptor beta chains follows, all from one sample in a study of blood T cell repertoires in COVID-19. Libraries were prepared by immunoSEQ multiplex PCR; TCRdb keeps only in-frame clonotypes and omits some of them. Of around 620,000 clones in the sample, around 89% are singletons; the top ten hold under 0.3%. The sample comprised peripheral blood. These receptors all stem from a woman between 18 and 29 years old with acute or convalescent COVID-19. Each CDR3 is given with its conserved first and last residue. The D gene is left open where the match is weak. A clone size is listed for some rows: how often the clone was seen (once, few, many), or a class if it is expanded.

j_gene: TRBJ2-7; abundance: NA; d_gene: TRBD2; v_gene: TRBV13; CDR3nt: TGTGCCAGCAGCTTAGGGGTTAGCGGGGGGAGCCACTACGAGCAGTACTTC; CDR3aa: CASSLGVSGGSHYEQYF
j_gene: TRBJ1-2; abundance: NA; d_gene: TRBD1; v_gene: TRBV4-1; CDR3nt: TGCGCCAGCAGCCAACCTAGGACAGGGCTAAGGGGCTACACCTTC; CDR3aa: CASSQPRTGLRGYTF
j_gene: TRBJ1-3; abundance: few; d_gene: NA; v_gene: TRBV3-1/TRBV3-2; CDR3nt: TGTGCCAGCGGAATCCCGAGGAACACCATATATTTT; CDR3aa: CASGIPRNTIYF
j_gene: TRBJ1-2; abundance: NA; d_gene: TRBD1; v_gene: TRBV7-8; CDR3nt: TGTGCCAGCAGCCCTAAGCGGACAGGGCTAAATGGCTACACCTTC; CDR3aa: CASSPKRTGLNGYTF
j_gene: TRBJ1-1; abundance: NA; d_gene: TRBD1; v_gene: TRBV30; CDR3nt: TGTGCCTGGAACCCAGGGGGCCTCGGCACTGAAGCTTTCTTT; CDR3aa: CAWNPGGLGTEAFF
j_gene: TRBJ1-3; abundance: NA; d_gene: TRBD1; v_gene: TRBV2; CDR3nt: TGTGCCAGCAGTGAAGGTAGACAGGGAGCAAACACCATATATTTT; CDR3aa: CASSEGRQGANTIYF
j_gene: TRBJ2-3; abundance: NA; d_gene: NA; v_gene: TRBV5-5; CDR3nt: TGTGCCAGCAGCTTGGGCGCTTTTCGGGGCACAGATACGCAGTATTTT; CDR3aa: CASSLGAFRGTDTQYF
j_gene: TRBJ1-6; abundance: NA; d_gene: TRBD1; v_gene: TRBV9; CDR3nt: TGTGCCAGCAGCTTTGACCAGGGGGGTTTCTCCCTCCACTTT; CDR3aa: CASSFDQGGFSLHF
j_gene: TRBJ2-3; abundance: NA; d_gene: NA; v_gene: TRBV5-6; CDR3nt: TGTGCCAGCAGCTTGAGAGCAGGGGGCACAGATACGCAGTATTTT; CDR3aa: CASSLRAGGTDTQYF
j_gene: TRBJ2-7; abundance: NA; d_gene: TRBD1; v_gene: TRBV6-5; CDR3nt: TGTGCCAGCAGTTACGGGGACAGCTCCTACGAGCAGTACTTC; CDR3aa: CASSYGDSSYEQYF
j_gene: TRBJ1-5; abundance: NA; d_gene: TRBD1; v_gene: TRBV27; CDR3nt: TGTGCCAGCAGTCCGGGACAGGGTCCCTATAGCAATCAGCCCCAGCATTTT; CDR3aa: CASSPGQGPYSNQPQHF
j_gene: TRBJ1-2; abundance: NA; d_gene: NA; v_gene: TRBV27; CDR3nt: TGTGCCAGCAGTTTAACAGGGACGGGCTATGGCTACACCTTC; CDR3aa: CASSLTGTGYGYTF
j_gene: TRBJ2-2; abundance: NA; d_gene: TRBD2; v_gene: TRBV29-1; CDR3nt: TGCAGCGCTACTCGGAGCGGGAGGAGGACCGGGGAGCTGTTTTTT; CDR3aa: CSATRSGRRTGELFF
j_gene: TRBJ1-1; abundance: NA; d_gene: NA; v_gene: TRBV19; CDR3nt: TGTGCCAGTAGTATTAGTTCGGGGGTGAACACTGAAGCTTTCTTT; CDR3aa: CASSISSGVNTEAFF
j_gene: TRBJ1-1; abundance: NA; d_gene: NA; v_gene: TRBV9; CDR3nt: TGTGCCAGCAGACCCCCCTCCCGGGGGGCGAGGACTGAAGCTTTCTTT; CDR3aa: CASRPPSRGARTEAFF
j_gene: TRBJ2-2; abundance: NA; d_gene: NA; v_gene: TRBV6-4; CDR3nt: TGTGCCAGCAGTGACTCTACTTCGGGGGGCATAGATGACGGGGAGCTGTTTTTT; CDR3aa: CASSDSTSGGIDDGELFF
j_gene: TRBJ1-1; abundance: NA; d_gene: NA; v_gene: TRBV20-1; CDR3nt: TGCAGTGCTAGTGCGGGGAACACTGAAGCTTTCTTT; CDR3aa: CSASAGNTEAFF
j_gene: TRBJ1-2; abundance: NA; d_gene: NA; v_gene: TRBV5-1; CDR3nt: TGCGCCAGCAGCTTTGACGCGCCCTGGGCGGGCTATGGCTACACCTTC; CDR3aa: CASSFDAPWAGYGYTF
j_gene: TRBJ2-1; abundance: NA; d_gene: TRBD1; v_gene: TRBV4-2; CDR3nt: TGTGCCAGCAGCCAGATAGGACAGGGTGGGGATGAGCAGTTCTTC; CDR3aa: CASSQIGQGGDEQFF
j_gene: TRBJ2-3; abundance: few; d_gene: TRBD2; v_gene: TRBV6-4; CDR3nt: TGTGCCAGCAGTGAGGCTAGCGGGGGACGAGATACGCAGTATTTT; CDR3aa: CASSEASGGRDTQYF
j_gene: TRBJ1-1; abundance: NA; d_gene: TRBD1; v_gene: TRBV7-8; CDR3nt: TGTGCCAGCAGCTTAGTACAGGGGCAAAACACTGAAGCTTTCTTT; CDR3aa: CASSLVQGQNTEAFF
j_gene: TRBJ1-2; abundance: NA; d_gene: NA; v_gene: TRBV18; CDR3nt: TGTGCCAGCTCACCAGAGACAGGAGTGGGCTACTATGGCTACACCTTC; CDR3aa: CASSPETGVGYYGYTF
j_gene: TRBJ1-4; abundance: NA; d_gene: NA; v_gene: TRBV7-2; CDR3nt: TGTGCCAGCAGCATTTCCCTGAGTGAAAAACTGTTTTTT; CDR3aa: CASSISLSEKLFF
j_gene: TRBJ2-7; abundance: once; d_gene: TRBD2; v_gene: TRBV5-4; CDR3nt: TGTGCCAGCAGCTCTAAGCGGGGGGGATTGGGCGAGCAGTACTTC; CDR3aa: CASSSKRGGLGEQYF
j_gene: TRBJ1-1; abundance: NA; d_gene: TRBD1; v_gene: TRBV3-1/TRBV3-2; CDR3nt: TGTGCCAGCAGCCTAGGGACAGGGGGGTTCGCTGAAGCTTTCTTT; CDR3aa: CASSLGTGGFAEAFF
j_gene: TRBJ1-1; abundance: NA; d_gene: NA; v_gene: TRBV7-3; CDR3nt: TGTGCCAGCAGCCCCGCGGGTGTAGTCACTGAAGCTTTCTTT; CDR3aa: CASSPAGVVTEAFF
j_gene: TRBJ2-7; abundance: once; d_gene: NA; v_gene: TRBV28; CDR3nt: TGTGCCAGCAGCCCTGGGGGGGCCACCTCCTACGAGCAGTACTTC; CDR3aa: CASSPGGATSYEQYF
j_gene: TRBJ1-1; abundance: NA; d_gene: NA; v_gene: TRBV3-1/TRBV3-2; CDR3nt: TGTGCCAGCAGCCAAGGGCAGGGGATTAACACTGAAGCTTTCTTT; CDR3aa: CASSQGQGINTEAFF
j_gene: TRBJ1-2; abundance: NA; d_gene: TRBD1; v_gene: TRBV24-1; CDR3nt: TGTGCCACCAGTGATTCCGGGACAGGAGATGGCTACACCTTC; CDR3aa: CATSDSGTGDGYTF
j_gene: TRBJ1-5; abundance: NA; d_gene: TRBD1; v_gene: TRBV5-5; CDR3nt: TGTGCCAGCAGCCCCCGGGACAGTCAGCCCCAGCATTTT; CDR3aa: CASSPRDSQPQHF
j_gene: TRBJ1-2; abundance: NA; d_gene: NA; v_gene: TRBV5-5; CDR3nt: TGTGCCAGCAGCCCCCAGCCCAGTGCCGAGGTCTACACCTTC; CDR3aa: CASSPQPSAEVYTF
j_gene: TRBJ2-5; abundance: NA; d_gene: NA; v_gene: TRBV5-1; CDR3nt: TGCGCCAGCAGCTTGGACGGGGGGCGACAAGAGACCCAGTACTTC; CDR3aa: CASSLDGGRQETQYF
j_gene: TRBJ2-7; abundance: NA; d_gene: TRBD2; v_gene: TRBV4-1; CDR3nt: TGCGCCAGCAGCCAACTCAATTGGGGGGGCTACGAGCAGTACTTC; CDR3aa: CASSQLNWGGYEQYF
j_gene: TRBJ1-2; abundance: NA; d_gene: NA; v_gene: TRBV10-3; CDR3nt: TGTGCCATCAGAACGGGGGATTTCTATGGCTACACCTTC; CDR3aa: CAIRTGDFYGYTF
j_gene: TRBJ1-3; abundance: NA; d_gene: NA; v_gene: TRBV2; CDR3nt: TGTGCCAGCAGTGGAGGACACCCCTCTGGAAACACCATATATTTT; CDR3aa: CASSGGHPSGNTIYF
j_gene: TRBJ1-1; abundance: NA; d_gene: TRBD1; v_gene: TRBV7-6; CDR3nt: TGTGCCAGCAGCTTAAGCGCAGGGGGCGCAGGGACTGAAGCTTTCTTT; CDR3aa: CASSLSAGGAGTEAFF
j_gene: TRBJ1-2; abundance: NA; d_gene: NA; v_gene: TRBV3-1/TRBV3-2; CDR3nt: TGTGCCAGCAGCCAAGATGACGGGTTTTATGGCTACACCTTC; CDR3aa: CASSQDDGFYGYTF
j_gene: TRBJ2-6; abundance: NA; d_gene: TRBD1; v_gene: TRBV7-3; CDR3nt: TGTGCCAGCCGTGGGACAGGCAGCTCTGGGGCCAACGTCCTGACTTTC; CDR3aa: CASRGTGSSGANVLTF
j_gene: TRBJ1-1; abundance: NA; d_gene: TRBD1; v_gene: TRBV5-1; CDR3nt: TGCGCCAGCAGCTTGGAGGCAGGGGGTGTGAACACTGAAGCTTTCTTT; CDR3aa: CASSLEAGGVNTEAFF
j_gene: TRBJ1-2; abundance: NA; d_gene: NA; v_gene: TRBV19; CDR3nt: TGTGCCAGTAGAGGGGACCCATTCGGGGGAATCCCTTATGGCTACACCTTC; CDR3aa: CASRGDPFGGIPYGYTF
j_gene: TRBJ2-1; abundance: NA; d_gene: TRBD1; v_gene: TRBV7-3; CDR3nt: TGTGCCAGCAGCTTTTCTCGGACAGGGGTAGGCAATGAGCAGTTCTTC; CDR3aa: CASSFSRTGVGNEQFF
j_gene: TRBJ2-3; abundance: NA; d_gene: NA; v_gene: TRBV15; CDR3nt: TGTGCCACTCAACATCCCACAGATACGCAGTATTTT; CDR3aa: CATQHPTDTQYF
j_gene: TRBJ1-4; abundance: NA; d_gene: NA; v_gene: TRBV5-1; CDR3nt: TGCGCCAGCAGCTTGGACGGTGAAAAACTGTTTTTT; CDR3aa: CASSLDGEKLFF
j_gene: TRBJ2-7; abundance: NA; d_gene: TRBD1; v_gene: TRBV4-3; CDR3nt: TGCGCCAGCAGCCCATCCCTGCAGGGGACAGGGGCTGGGTACGAGCAGTACTTC; CDR3aa: CASSPSLQGTGAGYEQYF
j_gene: TRBJ1-1; abundance: NA; d_gene: NA; v_gene: TRBV2; CDR3nt: TGTGCCACTATAGGTAGGGGAATGAACACTGAAGCTTTCTTT; CDR3aa: CATIGRGMNTEAFF
j_gene: TRBJ1-6; abundance: NA; d_gene: NA; v_gene: TRBV28; CDR3nt: TGTGCCAGCAGTTTATCTTGGAGGGGTAATTCACCCCTCCACTTT; CDR3aa: CASSLSWRGNSPLHF
j_gene: TRBJ1-2; abundance: NA; d_gene: TRBD1; v_gene: TRBV3-1/TRBV3-2; CDR3nt: TGTGCCAGCAGCCACTGGACAGGGGGCAACTATGGCTACACCTTC; CDR3aa: CASSHWTGGNYGYTF
j_gene: TRBJ2-7; abundance: NA; d_gene: NA; v_gene: TRBV29-1; CDR3nt: TGCAGCGCGGGGCGGGACAGCTCCTACGAGCAGTACTTC; CDR3aa: CSAGRDSSYEQYF